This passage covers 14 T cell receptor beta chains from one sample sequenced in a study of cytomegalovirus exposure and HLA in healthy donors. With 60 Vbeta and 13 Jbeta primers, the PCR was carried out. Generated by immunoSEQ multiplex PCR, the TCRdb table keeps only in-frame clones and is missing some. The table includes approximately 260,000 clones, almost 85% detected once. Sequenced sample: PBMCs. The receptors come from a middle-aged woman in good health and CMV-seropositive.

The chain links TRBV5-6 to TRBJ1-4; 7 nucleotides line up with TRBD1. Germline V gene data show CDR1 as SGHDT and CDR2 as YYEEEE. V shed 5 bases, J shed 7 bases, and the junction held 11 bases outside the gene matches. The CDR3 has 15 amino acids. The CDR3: CASSSQGVIVEKLFF. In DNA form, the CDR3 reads TGTGCCAGCAGTTCCCAGGGGGTGATTGTTGAAAAACTGTTTTTT.

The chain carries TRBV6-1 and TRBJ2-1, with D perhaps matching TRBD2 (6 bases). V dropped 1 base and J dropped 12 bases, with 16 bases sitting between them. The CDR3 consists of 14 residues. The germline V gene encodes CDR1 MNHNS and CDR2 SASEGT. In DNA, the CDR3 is TGTGCCAGCAGTGAAGGGGGACTCCCAATTCGGCAGTTCTTC. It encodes CASSEGGLPIRQFF.

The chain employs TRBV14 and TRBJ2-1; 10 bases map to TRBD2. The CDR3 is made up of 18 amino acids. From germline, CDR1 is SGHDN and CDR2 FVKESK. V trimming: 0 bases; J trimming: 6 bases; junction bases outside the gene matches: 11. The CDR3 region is CASSQDIRAGGLGNEQFF. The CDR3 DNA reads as TGTGCCAGCAGCCAAGATATTAGAGCGGGAGGGCTCGGCAATGAGCAGTTCTTC.

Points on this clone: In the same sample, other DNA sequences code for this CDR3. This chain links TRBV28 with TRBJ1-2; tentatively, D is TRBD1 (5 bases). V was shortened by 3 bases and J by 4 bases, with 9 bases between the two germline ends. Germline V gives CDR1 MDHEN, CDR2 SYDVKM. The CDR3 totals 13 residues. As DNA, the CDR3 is TGTGCCAGCAGTTTGAGCGGGGGCTATGGCTACACCTTC. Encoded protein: CASSLSGGYGYTF.

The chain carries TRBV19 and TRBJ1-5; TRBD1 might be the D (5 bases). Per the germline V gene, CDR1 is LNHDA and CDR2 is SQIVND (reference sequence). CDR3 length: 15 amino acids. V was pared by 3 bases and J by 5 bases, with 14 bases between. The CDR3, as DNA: TGTGCCAGTAGTATCTCGGCCAGGGAGGATCAGCCCCAGCATTTT. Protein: CASSISAREDQPQHF.

This CDR3 reads CSATRNTEAFF. Written as DNA, the CDR3 is TGCAGTGCAACAAGGAACACTGAAGCTTTCTTT. The chain joins TRBV20-1 to TRBJ1-1; no clear D. V lost 6 bases and J lost 1, with 6 bases in between. Germline assignment: CDR1 DFQATT and CDR2 SNEGSKA (reference sequence). CDR3 length: 11 residues.

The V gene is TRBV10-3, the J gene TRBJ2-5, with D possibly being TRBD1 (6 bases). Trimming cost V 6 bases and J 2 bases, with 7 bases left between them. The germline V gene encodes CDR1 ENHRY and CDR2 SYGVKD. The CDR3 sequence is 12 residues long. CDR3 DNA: TGTGCCATCAGGGGGACACAAGAGACCCAGTACTTC. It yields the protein CAIRGTQETQYF.

CDR3 nucleotides: TGTGCCAGCCAGGGCGGTAGCGGGAGCTCCTACGAGCAGTACTTC. Its protein product is CASQGGSGSSYEQYF. The genes are TRBV28 and TRBJ2-7; 9 bases align to TRBD2. V shed 8 bases and J 0 bases; nucleotides not matched to a gene: 8. Germline V CDR1 and CDR2: MDHEN, SYDVKM. The CDR3 has 15 amino acids.

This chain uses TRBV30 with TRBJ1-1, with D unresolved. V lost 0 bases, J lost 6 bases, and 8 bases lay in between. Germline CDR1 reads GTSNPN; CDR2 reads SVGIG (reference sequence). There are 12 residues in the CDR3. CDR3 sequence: CAWSVAGSEAFF. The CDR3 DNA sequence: TGTGCCTGGAGTGTAGCGGGGTCTGAAGCTTTCTTT.

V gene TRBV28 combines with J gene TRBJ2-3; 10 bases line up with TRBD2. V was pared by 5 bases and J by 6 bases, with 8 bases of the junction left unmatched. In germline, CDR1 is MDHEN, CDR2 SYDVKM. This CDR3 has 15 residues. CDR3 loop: CASSGAGGLMDTQYF. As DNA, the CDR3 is TGTGCCAGCAGTGGAGCGGGAGGGCTTATGGATACGCAGTATTTT.

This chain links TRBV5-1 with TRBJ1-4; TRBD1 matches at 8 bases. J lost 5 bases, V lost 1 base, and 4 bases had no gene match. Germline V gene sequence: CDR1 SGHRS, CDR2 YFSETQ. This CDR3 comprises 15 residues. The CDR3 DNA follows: TGCGCCAGCAGCTTGACCGGGACAGGCAATGAAAAACTGTTTTTT. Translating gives CASSLTGTGNEKLFF.

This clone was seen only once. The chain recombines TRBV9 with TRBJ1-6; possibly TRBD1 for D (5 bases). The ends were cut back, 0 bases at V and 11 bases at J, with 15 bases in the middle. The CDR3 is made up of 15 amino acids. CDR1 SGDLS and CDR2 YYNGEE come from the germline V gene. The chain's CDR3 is CASSVAGLGGTPLHF. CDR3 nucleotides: TGTGCCAGCAGCGTAGCGGGGCTTGGGGGGACACCCCTCCACTTT.

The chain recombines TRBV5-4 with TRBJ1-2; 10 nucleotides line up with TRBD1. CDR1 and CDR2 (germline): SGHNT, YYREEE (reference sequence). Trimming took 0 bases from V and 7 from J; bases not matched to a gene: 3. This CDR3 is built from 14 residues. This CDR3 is CASSLGDRGPGYTF. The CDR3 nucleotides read TGTGCCAGCAGCTTGGGAGACAGGGGGCCTGGCTACACCTTC.

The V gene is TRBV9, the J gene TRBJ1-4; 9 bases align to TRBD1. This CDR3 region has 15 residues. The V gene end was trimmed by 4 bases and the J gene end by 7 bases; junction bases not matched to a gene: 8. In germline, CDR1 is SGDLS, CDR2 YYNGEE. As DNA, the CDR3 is TGTGCCAGCAGCCCAGGTCCGGGACAGGGTGAAAAACTGTTTTTT. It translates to CASSPGPGQGEKLFF. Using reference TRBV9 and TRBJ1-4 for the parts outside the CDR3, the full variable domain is DSGVTQTPKHLITATGQRVTLRCSPRSGDLSVYWYQQSLDQGLQFLIQYYNGEERAKGNILERFSAQQFPDLHSELNLSSLELGDSALYFCASSPGPGQGEKLFFGSGTQLSVL.